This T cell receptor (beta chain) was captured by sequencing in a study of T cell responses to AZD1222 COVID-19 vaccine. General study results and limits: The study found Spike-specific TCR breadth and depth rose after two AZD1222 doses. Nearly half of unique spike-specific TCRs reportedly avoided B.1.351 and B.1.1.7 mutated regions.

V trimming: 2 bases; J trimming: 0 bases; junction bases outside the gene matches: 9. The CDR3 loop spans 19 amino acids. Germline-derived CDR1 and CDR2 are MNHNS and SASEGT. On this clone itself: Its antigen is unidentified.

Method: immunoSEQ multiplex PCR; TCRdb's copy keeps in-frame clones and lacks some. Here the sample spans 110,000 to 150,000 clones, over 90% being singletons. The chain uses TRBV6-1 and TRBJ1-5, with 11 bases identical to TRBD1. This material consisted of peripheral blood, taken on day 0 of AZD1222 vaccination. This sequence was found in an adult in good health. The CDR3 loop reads CASSEPRDRGVYSNQPQHF. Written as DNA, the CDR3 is TGTGCCAGCAGTGAACCCCGGGACAGGGGGGTGTATAGCAATCAGCCCCAGCATTTT.